This T cell receptor beta chain appears in the sequencing data of a study of breast tumors, draining lymph nodes, adjacent tissues. The study's findings and limits: That most tumor T cells come from lymph nodes remained unproven. Tumor and nontumor repertoires were significantly more similar in luminal-like than in basal-like breast cancer. Compared with lymph nodes, tumors were less diverse; compared with nontumor tissue, more. Most tumor T cells seemingly derive from lymph node, then expand in tumor.

Trimming took 4 bases from V and 0 from J; bases not matched to a gene: 5. The CDR3 totals 17 residues. The germline gives CDR1 SGHAT, CDR2 FQNNGV. Samples came from axillary lymph nodes draining the breast cancer. Each CDR3 protein gets one entry after TCRdb re-called the multiplex PCR reads with MiXCR. Found here are approximately 230,000 distinct CDR3 sequences, less than 35% of them singletons; the top ten hold approximately 3.3%. This clonotype showed up just a few times. The antigen remains unidentified. The chain joins TRBV11-2 to TRBJ2-5, with 13 positions matching TRBD2. The TCR comes from a female donor with breast cancer. Some clones in this sample may be carry-over from other donors' samples. Sequencing input: axillary lymph node tissue. The CDR3 DNA follows: TGTGCCAGCAGCTCATGGACTAGCGGGAGTTACCAAGAGACCCAGTACTTC. Its protein is CASSSWTSGSYQETQYF.